Listed below are T cell receptor beta chains from one sample, sequenced in a study of shared clonotypes between healthy human individuals. Sequencing used immunoSEQ multiplex PCR; TCRdb keeps in-frame clones, though not all of them. Of around 320,000 clones in the sample, around 86% were seen once. Specimen: memory CD8+ T cells sorted from blood. The receptors shown here come from a man younger than 30 in good health. CDR3s include the opening cysteine and the closing phenylalanine or tryptophan. A D gene is named only where the DNA matches it firmly. Clone size appears in some rows only: once, few, many, or a class for an expanded clone.

>NA|TRBV7-9|NA
CASSHGTQETQYF
>NA|TRBV28|few
CASSSDGYNQPQHF
>TRBD2|TRBV25-1|NA
CASSEPGGTYEQYF
>NA|TRBV6-4|few
CASIRTLRGYNEQFF
>NA|TRBV28|NA
CASSFFLRLDNYGYTF
>TRBD2|TRBV30|NA
CAWSSGSYSGEQFF
>NA|TRBV6-6|NA
CASSYILETQYF
>NA|TRBV19|NA
CASSIIPGDTATF
>TRBD2|TRBV6-5|NA
CASSLGLAYNEQFF
>NA|TRBV4-1|NA
CASSQEWPVSNQPQHF
>TRBD1|TRBV4-1|NA
CASSQDSGQPNTEAFF
>TRBD2|TRBV25-1|NA
CASSNGLAGRETQYF
>NA|TRBV4-1|NA
CASSQTPQGLRYGYTF